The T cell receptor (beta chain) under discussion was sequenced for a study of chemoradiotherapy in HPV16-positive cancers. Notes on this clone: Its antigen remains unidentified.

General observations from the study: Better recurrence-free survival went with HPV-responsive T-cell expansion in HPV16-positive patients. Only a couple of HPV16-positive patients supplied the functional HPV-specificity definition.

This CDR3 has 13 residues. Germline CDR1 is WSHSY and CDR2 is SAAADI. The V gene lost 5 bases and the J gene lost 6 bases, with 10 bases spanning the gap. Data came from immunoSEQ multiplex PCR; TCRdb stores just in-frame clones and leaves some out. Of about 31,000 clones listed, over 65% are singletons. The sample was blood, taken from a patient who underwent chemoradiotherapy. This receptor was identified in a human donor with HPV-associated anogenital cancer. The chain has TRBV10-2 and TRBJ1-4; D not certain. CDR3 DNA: TGCGCCAGCAGTCGGACTCGGGATGAAAAACTGTTTTTT. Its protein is CASSRTRDEKLFF.